This TCR beta chain was recorded in a study of blood T cell repertoires in COVID-19. About the research overall: Donors in the United States, Italy and Spain gave samples during acute or convalescent COVID-19. Nucleic acid was either cDNA or gDNA, and it came from T cells, B-cell-depleted T cells, or PBMCs.

Concerning this clone itself: Germline is not matched at one junction end, which may reflect a read error.

The CDR3 is made up of 17 amino acids. CDR1 LGHNA and CDR2 YNFKEQ come from the germline V gene. Study processing details: From reference gene primer amplification, estimates of nucleated cell counts were derived. Repertoires were generated with immunoSEQ multiplex PCR, while TCRdb's copy carries only in-frame clones and drops some. That table supplies the V and J calls and clone size; D and trimming were determined from the DNA. The sample shows about 85,000 clones, 90% of them seen only once. The specimen sequenced was peripheral blood. The genes are TRBV4-2 and TRBJ2-7; possibly TRBD2 for D (5 bases). The TCR sequence derives from a woman of 80 years or more with active or convalescent COVID-19. The CDR3 coding sequence is TGTGCCAGCAGCCAAGATAGAAGGGTGGAGGTCCTCTCCCCTATAATATTC. Amino acids: CASSQDRRVEVLSPIIF.